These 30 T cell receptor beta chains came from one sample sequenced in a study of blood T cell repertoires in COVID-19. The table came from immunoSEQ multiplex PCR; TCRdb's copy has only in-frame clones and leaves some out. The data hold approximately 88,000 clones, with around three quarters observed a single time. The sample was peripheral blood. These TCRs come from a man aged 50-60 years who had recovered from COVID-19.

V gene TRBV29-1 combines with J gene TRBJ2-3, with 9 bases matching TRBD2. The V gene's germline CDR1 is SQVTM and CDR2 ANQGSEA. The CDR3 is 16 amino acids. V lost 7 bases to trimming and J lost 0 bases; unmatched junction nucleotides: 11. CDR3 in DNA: TGCAGCGCCCGAGGACTAGCGACCTCTAGCACAGATACGCAGTATTTT. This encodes CSARGLATSSTDTQYF.

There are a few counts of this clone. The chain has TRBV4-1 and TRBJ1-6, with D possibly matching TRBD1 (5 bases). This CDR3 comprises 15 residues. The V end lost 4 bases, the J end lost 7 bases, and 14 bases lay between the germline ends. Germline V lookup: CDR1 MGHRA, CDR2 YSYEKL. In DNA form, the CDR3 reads TGCGCCAGCAGCCCCGGGACTTTGGGGAATTCACCCCTCCACTTT. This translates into CASSPGTLGNSPLHF.

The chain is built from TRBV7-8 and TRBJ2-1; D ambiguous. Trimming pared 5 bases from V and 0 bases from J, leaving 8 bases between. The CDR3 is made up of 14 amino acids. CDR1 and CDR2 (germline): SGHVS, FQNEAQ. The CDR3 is CASSNYNSYNEQFF. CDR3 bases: TGTGCCAGCAGCAATTACAACTCCTACAATGAGCAGTTCTTC.

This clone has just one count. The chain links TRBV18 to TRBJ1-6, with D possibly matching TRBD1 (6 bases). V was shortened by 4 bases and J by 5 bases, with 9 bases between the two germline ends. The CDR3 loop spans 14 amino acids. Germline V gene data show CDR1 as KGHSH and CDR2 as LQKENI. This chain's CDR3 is CASSLDSHNSPLHF. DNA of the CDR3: TGTGCCAGCTCACTGGACAGCCATAATTCACCCCTCCACTTT.

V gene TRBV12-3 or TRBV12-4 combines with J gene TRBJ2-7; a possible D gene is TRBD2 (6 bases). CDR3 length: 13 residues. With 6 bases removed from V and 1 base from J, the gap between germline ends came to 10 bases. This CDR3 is CASSWRESYEQYF. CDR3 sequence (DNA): TGTGCCAGCAGCTGGCGGGAATCCTACGAGCAGTACTTC.

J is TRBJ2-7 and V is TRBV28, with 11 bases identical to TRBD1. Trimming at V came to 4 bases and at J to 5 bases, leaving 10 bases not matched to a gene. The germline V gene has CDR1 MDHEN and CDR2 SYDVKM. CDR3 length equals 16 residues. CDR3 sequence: CASSSPGQGVRDEQYF. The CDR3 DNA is TGTGCCAGCAGTTCGCCGGGACAGGGGGTCCGGGACGAGCAGTACTTC.

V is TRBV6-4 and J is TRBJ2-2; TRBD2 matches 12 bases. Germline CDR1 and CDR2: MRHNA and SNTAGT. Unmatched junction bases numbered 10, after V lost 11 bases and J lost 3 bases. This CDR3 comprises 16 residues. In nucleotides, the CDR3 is TGTGCCGGAGAACGCAGACTAGCGGGGGACACCGGGGAGCTGTTTTTT. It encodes CAGERRLAGDTGELFF.

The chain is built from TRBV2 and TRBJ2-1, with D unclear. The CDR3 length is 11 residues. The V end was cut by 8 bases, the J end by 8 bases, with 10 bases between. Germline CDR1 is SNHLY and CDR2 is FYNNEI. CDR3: CASAEFDEQFF. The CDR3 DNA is TGTGCCAGCGCGGAGTTCGATGAGCAGTTCTTC.

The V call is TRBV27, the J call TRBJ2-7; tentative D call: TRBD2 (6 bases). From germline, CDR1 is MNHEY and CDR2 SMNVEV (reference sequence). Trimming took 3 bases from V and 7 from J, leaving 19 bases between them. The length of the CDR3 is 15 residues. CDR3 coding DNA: TGTGCCAGCAGTTTGGTGCGGGACTCGCCTCGGGAGCAGTACTTC. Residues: CASSLVRDSPREQYF.

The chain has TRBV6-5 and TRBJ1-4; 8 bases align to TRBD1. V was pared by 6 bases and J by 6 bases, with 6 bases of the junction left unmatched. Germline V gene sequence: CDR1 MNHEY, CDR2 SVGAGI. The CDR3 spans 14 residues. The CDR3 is CASRQGGIDEKLFF. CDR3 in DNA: TGTGCCAGCAGACAGGGGGGCATCGATGAAAAACTGTTTTTT.

The CDR3: CASRLAGYNEQFF. The CDR3 nucleotides read TGTGCCAGCCGACTAGCGGGGTACAATGAGCAGTTCTTC. The rearrangement links TRBV7-9 to TRBJ2-1, with 11 bases fitting TRBD2. The CDR3 covers 13 residues. Trimming cost V 8 bases and J 4 bases; bases outside gene matches: 1. Germline values: CDR1 SEHNR, CDR2 FQNEAQ (reference sequence).

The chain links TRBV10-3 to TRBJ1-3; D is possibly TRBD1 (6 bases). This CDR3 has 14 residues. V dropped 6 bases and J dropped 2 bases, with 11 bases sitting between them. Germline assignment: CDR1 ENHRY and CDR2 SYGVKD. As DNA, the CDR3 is TGTGCCATCAGACGCCAGGGGACTGGAAACACCATATATTTT. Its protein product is CAIRRQGTGNTIYF.

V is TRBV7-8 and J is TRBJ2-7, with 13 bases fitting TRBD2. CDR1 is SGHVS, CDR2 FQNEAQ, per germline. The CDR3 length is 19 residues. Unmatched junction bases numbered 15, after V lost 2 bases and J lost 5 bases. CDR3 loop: CASSLSNGLAGVIWNEQYF. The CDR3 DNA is TGTGCCAGCAGCTTAAGTAATGGACTAGCGGGAGTAATCTGGAACGAGCAGTACTTC.

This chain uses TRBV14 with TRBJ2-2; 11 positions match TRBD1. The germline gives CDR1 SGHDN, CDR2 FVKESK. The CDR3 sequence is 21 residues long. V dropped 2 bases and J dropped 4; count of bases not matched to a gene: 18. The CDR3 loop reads CASSQRRPGQGARRGTGELFF. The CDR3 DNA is TGTGCCAGCAGCCAAAGACGTCCCGGACAGGGGGCTCGTCGTGGCACCGGGGAGCTGTTTTTT.

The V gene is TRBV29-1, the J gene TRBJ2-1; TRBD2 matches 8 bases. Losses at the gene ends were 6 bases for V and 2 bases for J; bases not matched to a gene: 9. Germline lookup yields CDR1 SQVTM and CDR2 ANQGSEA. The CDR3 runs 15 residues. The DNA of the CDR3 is TGCAGCGTCGGGGACGGGGGGGGAGCCTACAATGAGCAGTTCTTC. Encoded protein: CSVGDGGGAYNEQFF.

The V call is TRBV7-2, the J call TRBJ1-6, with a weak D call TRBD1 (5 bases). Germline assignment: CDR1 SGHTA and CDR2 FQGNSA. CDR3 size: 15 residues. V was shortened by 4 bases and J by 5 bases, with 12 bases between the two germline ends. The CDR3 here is CASSSRDSDNSPLHF. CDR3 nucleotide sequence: TGTGCCAGCAGCTCCCGAGACAGTGATAATTCACCCCTCCACTTT.

The CDR3 loop reads CASSSRADTQYF. The CDR3 DNA is TGTGCCAGCAGTTCCCGGGCAGATACGCAGTATTTT. V and J are TRBV12-3 or TRBV12-4 and TRBJ2-3; D call uncertain. V was pared by 4 bases and J by 4 bases, with 6 bases between. This CDR3 has 12 residues.

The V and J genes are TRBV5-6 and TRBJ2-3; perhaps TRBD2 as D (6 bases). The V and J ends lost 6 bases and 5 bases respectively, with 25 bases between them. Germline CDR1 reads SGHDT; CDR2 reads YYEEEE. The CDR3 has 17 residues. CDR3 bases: TGTGCCAGCACCCCCCCCCGGGACTTCGGGGTGGTAGATACGCAGTATTTT. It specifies CASTPPRDFGVVDTQYF.

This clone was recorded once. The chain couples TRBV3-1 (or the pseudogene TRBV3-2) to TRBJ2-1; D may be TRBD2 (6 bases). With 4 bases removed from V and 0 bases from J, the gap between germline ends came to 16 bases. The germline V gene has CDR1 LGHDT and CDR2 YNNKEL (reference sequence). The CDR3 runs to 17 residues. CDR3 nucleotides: TGTGCCAGCAGCCTTCAGCTCCGGGGGAGCTCCTACAATGAGCAGTTCTTC. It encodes CASSLQLRGSSYNEQFF.

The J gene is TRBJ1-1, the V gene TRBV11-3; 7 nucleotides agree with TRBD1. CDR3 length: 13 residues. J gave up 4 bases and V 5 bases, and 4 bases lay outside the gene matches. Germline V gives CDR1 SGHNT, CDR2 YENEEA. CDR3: CASSLRGVTEAFF. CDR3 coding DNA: TGTGCCAGCAGCCTCAGGGGGGTCACTGAAGCTTTCTTT.

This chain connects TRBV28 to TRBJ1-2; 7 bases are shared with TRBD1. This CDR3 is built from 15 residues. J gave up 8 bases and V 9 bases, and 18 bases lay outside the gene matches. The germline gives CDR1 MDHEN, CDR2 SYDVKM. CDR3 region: CASLTSGTVGEGYTF. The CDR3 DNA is TGTGCCAGTTTGACGTCCGGGACAGTTGGGGAGGGCTACACCTTC.

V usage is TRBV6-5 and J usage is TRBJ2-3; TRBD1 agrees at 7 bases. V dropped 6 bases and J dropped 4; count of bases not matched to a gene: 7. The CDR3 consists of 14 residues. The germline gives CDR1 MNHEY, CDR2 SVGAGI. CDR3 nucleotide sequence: TGTGCCAGCAGAAAAAGGGGGACAGCAGATACGCAGTATTTT. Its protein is CASRKRGTADTQYF.

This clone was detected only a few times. The CDR3 DNA sequence: TGTGCCAGCAGCTTAGGGGCAGGGCCCTATGGCTACACCTTC. It translates to CASSLGAGPYGYTF. This chain connects TRBV7-9 to TRBJ1-2; TRBD1 might be the D (5 bases). The germline V gene has CDR1 SEHNR and CDR2 FQNEAQ (reference sequence). The V end was cut by 1 base, the J end by 4 bases, with 10 bases between. The CDR3 spans 14 residues.

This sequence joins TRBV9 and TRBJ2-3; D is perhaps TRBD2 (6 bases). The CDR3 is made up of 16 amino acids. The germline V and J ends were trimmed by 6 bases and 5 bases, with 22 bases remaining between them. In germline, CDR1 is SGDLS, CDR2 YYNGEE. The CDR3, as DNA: TGTGCCAGCATTGGGGTCGGGCCAGGGCGGGAAGATACGCAGTATTTT. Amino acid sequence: CASIGVGPGREDTQYF.

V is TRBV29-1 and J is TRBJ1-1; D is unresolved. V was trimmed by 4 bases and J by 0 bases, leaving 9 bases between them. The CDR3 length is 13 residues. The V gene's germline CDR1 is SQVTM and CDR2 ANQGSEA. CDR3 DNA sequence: TGCAGCGTTGGGGCAACTCTGAACACTGAAGCTTTCTTT. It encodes CSVGATLNTEAFF.

CDR3 DNA: TGTGCCAGCAGTGAGTTGGGCACTGGGGCCAACGTCCTGACTTTC. Residues: CASSELGTGANVLTF. The chain joins TRBV2 to TRBJ2-6; D call uncertain. Germline-derived CDR1 and CDR2 are SNHLY and FYNNEI. CDR3 size: 15 residues. The V end was cut by 3 bases, the J end by 2 bases, with 8 bases between.

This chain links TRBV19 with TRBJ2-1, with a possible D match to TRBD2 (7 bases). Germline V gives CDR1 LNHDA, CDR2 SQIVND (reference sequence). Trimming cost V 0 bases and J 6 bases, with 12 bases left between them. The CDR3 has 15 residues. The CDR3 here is CASSIDGGGGNEQFF. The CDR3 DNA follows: TGTGCCAGTAGTATAGACGGGGGAGGGGGCAATGAGCAGTTCTTC.

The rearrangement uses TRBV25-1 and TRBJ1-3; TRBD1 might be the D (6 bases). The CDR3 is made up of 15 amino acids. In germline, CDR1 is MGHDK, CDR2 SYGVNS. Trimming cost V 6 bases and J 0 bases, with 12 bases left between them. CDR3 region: CASSYQGNSGNTIYF. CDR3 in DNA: TGTGCCAGCAGCTATCAGGGGAACTCTGGAAACACCATATATTTT.

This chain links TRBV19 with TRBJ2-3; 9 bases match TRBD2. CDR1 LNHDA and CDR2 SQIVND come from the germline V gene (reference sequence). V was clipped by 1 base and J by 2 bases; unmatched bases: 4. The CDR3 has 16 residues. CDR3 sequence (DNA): TGTGCCAGTAGTATAGCGGCTAGCGGGGTCACAGATACGCAGTATTTT. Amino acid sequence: CASSIAASGVTDTQYF.

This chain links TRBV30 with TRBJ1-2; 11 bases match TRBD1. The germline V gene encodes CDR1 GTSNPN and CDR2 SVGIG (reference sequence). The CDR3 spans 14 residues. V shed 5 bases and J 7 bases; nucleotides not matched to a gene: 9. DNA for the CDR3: TGTGCCTGGGTCCCGGGACAGGGGGAAGGTGGCTACACCTTC. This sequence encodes CAWVPGQGEGGYTF.